These 20 T cell receptor beta chains were sequenced from one sample in a study of blood T cell repertoires in COVID-19. Clones were read by immunoSEQ multiplex PCR, and TCRdb kept only the in-frame ones, dropping some. The sample records 19,000 or so clones, approximately 91% being singletons. Sequenced: peripheral blood. The receptors were sampled from a man aged 40-55 years with active COVID-19.

The chain carries TRBV29-1 and TRBJ2-7; 7 nucleotides line up with TRBD1. There are 13 residues in the CDR3. The germline V gene encodes CDR1 SQVTM and CDR2 ANQGSEA. Germline trimming cut 4 bases from V and 3 bases from J; bases unmatched to any gene: 6. The CDR3 spells CSVGSGGDYEQYF. In nucleotides, the CDR3 is TGCAGCGTTGGATCAGGGGGAGACTACGAGCAGTACTTC.

The V call is TRBV19, the J call TRBJ1-6; D is ambiguous. Germline CDR1 and CDR2: LNHDA and SQIVND (reference sequence). V was clipped by 8 bases and J by 4 bases, with 21 bases between them. The CDR3 has 17 amino acids. This CDR3 is CASRLEAAGPYNSPLHF. The CDR3 region has the DNA TGTGCCAGTCGACTGGAGGCAGCCGGACCATATAATTCACCCCTCCACTTT.

The J gene is TRBJ1-4, the V gene TRBV7-9, with D perhaps TRBD1 (6 bases). CDR3 length: 14 residues. V lost 5 bases and J 6 bases, leaving 13 bases between the germline ends. The germline V gene has CDR1 SEHNR and CDR2 FQNEAQ (reference sequence). The CDR3 sequence is CASSLDRFDEKLFF. CDR3 DNA: TGTGCCAGCAGCCTGGACAGATTCGATGAAAAACTGTTTTTT. Together with reference TRBV7-9 and TRBJ1-4, the CDR3 gives the full variable domain: DTGVSQNPRHKITKRGQNVTFRCDPISEHNRLYWYRQTLGQGPEFLTYFQNEAQLEKSRLLSDRFSAERPKGSFSTLEIQRTEQGDSAMYLCASSLDRFDEKLFFGSGTQLSVL.

The sample holds one count of this clone. The chain couples TRBV7-2 to TRBJ2-6; 12 bases match TRBD1. The CDR3 is made up of 19 amino acids. Germline values: CDR1 SGHTA, CDR2 FQGNSA. V was pared by 1 base and J by 0 bases, with 4 bases of the junction left unmatched. DNA for the CDR3: TGTGCCAGCAGCTTAGTCGGGACAGGGGGCTTCTCTGGGGCCAACGTCCTGACTTTC. Residues: CASSLVGTGGFSGANVLTF.

The rearrangement uses TRBV5-1 and TRBJ2-2; perhaps TRBD1 as D (6 bases). The CDR3 sequence is 14 residues long. The germline V gene encodes CDR1 SGHRS and CDR2 YFSETQ. V lost 4 bases to trimming and J lost 5 bases, with 12 bases between them. CDR3 DNA sequence: TGCGCCAGCAGCGAACAGGGTCAGACCGGGGAGCTGTTTTTT. It specifies CASSEQGQTGELFF.

The chain carries TRBV27 and TRBJ2-3; perhaps TRBD2 as D (5 bases). Germline CDR1 and CDR2: MNHEY and SMNVEV (reference sequence). Trimming stripped 5 bases from V and 4 bases from J, with 19 bases between. This CDR3 is built from 16 residues. CDR3 sequence: CASSERDPRQADTQYF. The CDR3 DNA sequence: TGTGCCAGCAGTGAACGGGATCCCCGGCAGGCAGATACGCAGTATTTT.

The rearrangement links TRBV24-1 to TRBJ1-2; 7 positions agree with TRBD1. In germline, CDR1 is KGHDR, CDR2 SFDVKD. The J segment lost 7 bases and the V segment lost 0 bases, leaving 28 bases of the junction unmatched. CDR3 size: 22 residues. The CDR3 reads CATSDLLRDSKFGTAGTGGYTF. CDR3 DNA sequence: TGTGCCACCAGTGATTTGCTCCGGGACAGTAAGTTCGGGACTGCCGGGACTGGTGGCTACACCTTC.

This rearrangement joins TRBV18 to TRBJ1-6, with a possible D match to TRBD1 (5 bases). V lost 2 bases and J lost 0, with 14 bases in between. Germline V gives CDR1 KGHSH, CDR2 LQKENI. This CDR3 is 18 amino acids long. The chain's CDR3 is CASSPRQRVSSYNSPLHF. The CDR3 DNA is TGTGCCAGCTCACCAAGACAGAGAGTGAGCTCCTATAATTCACCCCTCCACTTT.

This clone was counted once. V and J are TRBV11-3 and TRBJ2-1; TRBD2 agrees at 13 bases. V shed 5 bases and J 8 bases; nucleotides not matched to a gene: 9. The CDR3 contains 16 residues. Germline V CDR1 and CDR2: SGHNT, YENEEA. This chain's CDR3 is CASSRTGTSGIDEQFF. The CDR3 DNA is TGTGCCAGCAGCCGTACTGGGACTAGCGGGATAGATGAGCAGTTCTTC. The variable domain in full, completed from reference TRBV11-3 and TRBJ2-1, reads EAGVVQSPRYKIIEKKQPVAFWCNPISGHNTLYWYLQNLGQGPELLIRYENEEAVDDSQLPKDRFSAERLKGVDSTLKIQPAELGDSAVYLCASSRTGTSGIDEQFFGPGTRLTVL.

This clone was found a few times. V is TRBV5-8 and J is TRBJ1-2; the D gene is possibly TRBD1 (5 bases). V shed 2 bases and J shed 4 bases, with 9 bases lying between them. Germline V gene data show CDR1 as SGHTS and CDR2 as YDEGEE. This CDR3 has 13 residues. CDR3 nucleotide sequence: TGTGCCAGCAGCTTTGTCCAGGGCTATGGCTACACCTTC. Amino acid sequence: CASSFVQGYGYTF.

The chain is built from TRBV5-8 and TRBJ2-1; D gene uncertain. This CDR3 comprises 12 residues. V lost 3 bases to trimming and J lost 9 bases, with 10 bases between them. Germline V gene sequence: CDR1 SGHTS, CDR2 YDEGEE. CDR3 amino acids: CASSYGWLEQFF. Written as DNA, the CDR3 is TGTGCCAGCAGCTACGGGTGGCTTGAGCAGTTCTTC.

This clone was found once. The V call is TRBV7-2, the J call TRBJ1-2; 7 bases align to TRBD1. Germline V CDR1 and CDR2: SGHTA, FQGNSA. CDR3 size: 13 residues. Trimming removed 1 base from V and 8 bases from J; junction bases left unmatched: 4. Written as DNA, the CDR3 is TGTGCCAGCAGCTTAGGGGACAGTTACGGCTACACCTTC. It codes for CASSLGDSYGYTF.

The J gene is TRBJ2-1, the V gene TRBV4-1, with D perhaps matching TRBD2 (7 bases). V was clipped by 0 bases and J by 7 bases, with 19 bases between them. Looked up from germline, CDR1 is MGHRA and CDR2 is YSYEKL. This CDR3 is built from 17 residues. The CDR3 spells CASSQDRGRATVNEQFF. DNA of the CDR3: TGCGCCAGCAGCCAAGATAGGGGGAGGGCGACCGTGAATGAGCAGTTCTTC.

This clone was picked up a small number of times. The J gene is TRBJ1-5, the V gene TRBV27; possibly TRBD1 for D (5 bases). Trimming removed 5 bases at V and 4 bases at J, with 12 bases between. There are 14 residues in the CDR3. Per the germline V gene, CDR1 is MNHEY and CDR2 is SMNVEV (reference sequence). CDR3 amino acids: CASSPDSPNQPQHF. The CDR3, as DNA: TGTGCCAGCAGTCCCGACAGCCCGAATCAGCCCCAGCATTTT.

The chain links TRBV27 to TRBJ2-5; D is possibly TRBD2 (5 bases). V lost 4 bases and J 3 bases, leaving 12 bases between the germline ends. CDR1 is MNHEY and CDR2 is SMNVEV in the germline V gene (reference sequence). The CDR3 spans 14 residues. The DNA of the CDR3 is TGTGCCAGCAGTTGGGTCGGAGGAGAAGAGACCCAGTACTTC. Translation gives CASSWVGGEETQYF.

The count of this clone is one. V is TRBV6-5 and J is TRBJ2-4; D is possibly TRBD2 (5 bases). Germline V gene sequence: CDR1 MNHEY, CDR2 SVGAGI. This CDR3 has 14 residues. V shed 6 bases and J shed 7 bases, with 16 bases lying between them. The CDR3 loop reads CASSTVASSNIQYF. CDR3 DNA: TGTGCCAGCAGCACCGTAGCGAGTTCGAACATTCAGTACTTC.

Only one count was recorded for this clone. In nucleotides, the CDR3 is TGTGCCAGCAGTTACGTGGGGAGCTCCTACGAGCAGTACTTC. Translated: CASSYVGSSYEQYF. The chain is built from TRBV6-5 and TRBJ2-7, with D tentatively TRBD2 (5 bases). Germline V gene lookup returns CDR1 MNHEY and CDR2 SVGAGI. V gave up 2 bases and J gave up 0 bases, with 8 bases separating them. The CDR3 totals 14 residues.

The V call is TRBV18, the J call TRBJ1-1; 8 nucleotides match TRBD1. Unmatched junction bases numbered 15, after V lost 5 bases and J lost 1 base. CDR3 size: 18 residues. Looked up from germline, CDR1 is KGHSH and CDR2 is LQKENI. CDR3 sequence reads: CASSSLRRTGKGNTEAFF. CDR3 nucleotides: TGTGCCAGCTCAAGCCTCAGGAGGACAGGGAAGGGGAACACTGAAGCTTTCTTT.

V and J are TRBV18 and TRBJ2-1, with TRBD2 identical over 15 bases. Germline loops: CDR1 KGHSH, CDR2 LQKENI. Losses at the gene ends were 3 bases for V and 2 bases for J; bases not matched to a gene: 8. CDR3 size: 19 residues. CDR3 in amino acids: CASSPGLAGGPGAYNEQFF. The CDR3 DNA sequence: TGTGCCAGCTCACCCGGACTAGCGGGAGGGCCCGGCGCCTACAATGAGCAGTTCTTC.

DNA of the CDR3: TGTGCCAGCAGCTTGTACAGGAGCTCCTATAATTCACCCCTCCACTTT. This encodes CASSLYRSSYNSPLHF. V and J are TRBV5-8 and TRBJ1-6, with a tentative D call TRBD1 (5 bases). Germline V gives CDR1 SGHTS, CDR2 YDEGEE. The CDR3 is made up of 16 amino acids. V was trimmed by 1 base and J by 0 bases, leaving 8 bases between them.